The source of this T cell receptor (beta chain) is a study of OX40 agonist ivuxolimab in advanced cancers. Overall study results and limits: CD8+ T cells averaged more expanded clones than CD4+.

Trimming stripped 0 bases from V and 3 bases from J, with 15 bases between. This CDR3 has 16 residues. Germline values: CDR1 LGHNA, CDR2 YSLEER. Profiled with immunoSEQ multiplex PCR; TCRdb holds only in-frame clones, not every one. The sample consists of about 81,000 clones, approximately 94% of them appearing once. Notes on this clone: Antigen specificity is unknown.

This clonotype was obtained from an adult with an advanced solid tumor such as melanoma, head and neck, liver or kidney cancer. The rearrangement links TRBV4-3 to TRBJ2-7, with D perhaps matching TRBD1 (6 bases). The sequences come from CD4+ or CD8+ T cells sorted from blood, collected in a trial of the OX40 agonist ivuxolimab. CDR3 region: CASSQEGAGRYYEQYF. The CDR3 DNA sequence: TGCGCCAGCAGCCAAGAGGGGGCGGGCCGCTACTACGAGCAGTACTTC.